Each of the 30 T cell receptor beta chains below was sequenced from the same sample in a study of cytomegalovirus exposure and HLA in healthy donors. The PCR was carried out with 60 Vbeta primers and 13 Jbeta primers. TCRdb's table, derived via immunoSEQ multiplex PCR, lists solely in-frame clones and lacks some. Of 150,000 to 250,000 clones in the sample, almost 85% were seen once. The specimen sequenced was PBMCs. These receptors were taken from a woman aged 50 to 60 in good health and CMV-seronegative.

This chain uses TRBV5-1 with TRBJ2-7; 7 bases are a match to TRBD2. The CDR3 length is 16 residues. Looked up from germline, CDR1 is SGHRS and CDR2 is YFSETQ. V lost 0 bases and J lost 1; bases outside the gene matches: 7. CDR3 DNA sequence: TGCGCCAGCAGCTTGGCTGTTCCAGCGGGATCCTACGAGCAGTACTTC. This sequence encodes CASSLAVPAGSYEQYF.

The rearrangement joins TRBV5-1 to TRBJ2-1, with TRBD2 matching over 16 bases. Germline CDR1 SGHRS, CDR2 YFSETQ. The CDR3 sequence is 19 residues long. The V and J ends lost 0 bases and 5 bases, in that order; junction bases with no gene match: 8. As DNA, the CDR3 is TGCGCCAGCAGCTTGGAACCGGGACTAGCGGGAGGGACCCACAATGAGCAGTTCTTC. Protein product: CASSLEPGLAGGTHNEQFF.

The J gene is TRBJ2-5, the V gene TRBV5-8, with a possible D match to TRBD2 (5 bases). This CDR3 region has 14 residues. In germline, CDR1 is SGHTS, CDR2 YDEGEE. V lost 2 bases, J lost 4 bases, and 12 bases lay in between. The CDR3 region is CASSLVSGGETQYF. The CDR3 DNA sequence: TGTGCCAGCAGCTTAGTGAGTGGAGGAGAGACCCAGTACTTC. Filled out from reference TRBV5-8 and TRBJ2-5, the complete variable domain reads EAGVTQSPTHLIKTRGQQATLRCSPISGHTSVYWYQQALGLGLQFLLWYDEGEERNRGNFPPRFSGRQFPNYSSELNVNALELEDSALYLCASSLVSGGETQYFGPGTRLLVL.

Comment on this clone: At one boundary the junction diverges from the germline segment, which might be a read error. The chain uses TRBV9 and TRBJ2-7, with TRBD1 identical over 7 bases. Germline CDR1 is SGDLS and CDR2 is YYNGEE. There are 14 residues in the CDR3. This CDR3 reads CASSAQQGPYKQYF. The CDR3 bases are TGTGCCAGCAGCGCCCAACAGGGGCCCTACAAGCAGTACTTC.

The chain carries TRBV7-3 and TRBJ2-3; 11 nucleotides line up with TRBD2. The CDR3 is made up of 20 amino acids. The germline V gene encodes CDR1 SGHTA and CDR2 FQGTGA. V gave up 1 base and J gave up 4 bases; unmatched junction bases: 16. CDR3 bases: TGTGCCAGCAGCTTAATCGAGGCTAGCGGGAGGAAATGGGGCTCAGATACGCAGTATTTT. Its protein product is CASSLIEASGRKWGSDTQYF. The full variable domain, in which reference TRBV7-3 and TRBJ2-3 provide the parts outside the CDR3, is GAGVSQTPSNKVTEKGKYVELRCDPISGHTALYWYRQSLGQGPEFLIYFQGTGAADDSGLPNDRFFAVRPEGSVSTLKIQRTERGDSAVYLCASSLIEASGRKWGSDTQYFGPGTRLTVL.

The table lists this clone with a few counts. The rearrangement links TRBV5-4 to TRBJ2-1, with 11 nucleotides matching TRBD2. The CDR3 sequence is 15 residues long. V lost 1 base to trimming and J lost 8 bases; unmatched junction nucleotides: 5. Germline CDR1 and CDR2: SGHNT and YYREEE (reference sequence). CDR3 residues: CASSLTSGRRDEQFF. The CDR3 nucleotides are TGTGCCAGCAGCTTGACTAGCGGGAGAAGGGATGAGCAGTTCTTC.

The chain uses TRBV5-6 and TRBJ2-3; 7 bases line up with TRBD2. With V trimmed by 0 bases and J by 5 bases, 6 bases remained unmatched. The CDR3 totals 15 residues. Per germline, CDR1 SGHDT and CDR2 YYEEEE. Here the CDR3 DNA reads TGTGCCAGCAGCTTGGCCGGGAGGAGGGGAGATACGCAGTATTTT. This encodes CASSLAGRRGDTQYF.

The chain employs TRBV5-1 and TRBJ1-1; 8 positions agree with TRBD1. Germline CDR1 reads SGHRS; CDR2 reads YFSETQ. The V gene end was trimmed by 0 bases and the J gene end by 4 bases; junction bases not matched to a gene: 5. The CDR3 runs to 15 residues. The CDR3 DNA reads TGCGCCAGCAGCTTGGGGGACAGGTCCCGCACTGAAGCTTTCTTT. This gives the protein CASSLGDRSRTEAFF.

This sequence joins TRBV19 and TRBJ1-2; D ambiguous. This CDR3 spans 13 amino acids. Deletions cut 6 bases from V and 7 bases from J, with 15 bases between. Germline values: CDR1 LNHDA, CDR2 SQIVND (reference sequence). The CDR3 sequence is CASSPRSRSGYTF. The CDR3 DNA reads TGTGCCAGTAGCCCCCGGAGCCGTTCTGGCTACACCTTC.

This chain links TRBV30 with TRBJ2-5; D not certain. V lost 5 bases and J 4 bases, leaving 5 bases between the germline ends. From germline, CDR1 is GTSNPN and CDR2 SVGIG (reference sequence). The length of the CDR3 is 10 residues. CDR3 sequence reads: CAWGRETQYF. CDR3 coding DNA: TGTGCCTGGGGGCGAGAGACCCAGTACTTC.

CDR3 in amino acids: CASSRALTDSYEQYF. CDR3 in DNA: TGTGCCAGCAGTCGCGCCTTGACAGATTCCTACGAGCAGTACTTC. The chain employs TRBV6-1 and TRBJ2-7; tentatively, D is TRBD1 (5 bases). V was cut by 5 bases and J by 1 base, with 15 bases left in between. This CDR3 is built from 15 residues. In germline, CDR1 is MNHNS, CDR2 SASEGT.

The rearrangement links TRBV11-2 to TRBJ2-1, with 11 positions matching TRBD2. With V trimmed by 4 bases and J by 7 bases, 6 bases remained unmatched. The CDR3 loop spans 15 amino acids. Germline V gene data show CDR1 as SGHAT and CDR2 as FQNNGV. The CDR3: CASSSRGLAVNEQFF. In nucleotides, the CDR3 is TGTGCCAGCAGCTCACGGGGACTAGCGGTTAATGAGCAGTTCTTC.

V and J are TRBV6-1 and TRBJ2-7; tentatively, D is TRBD2 (7 bases). The CDR3 runs to 13 residues. V was pared by 4 bases and J by 3 bases, with 10 bases between. Germline values: CDR1 MNHNS, CDR2 SASEGT. CDR3 protein: CASSGGGRYEQYF. The CDR3 nucleotides read TGTGCCAGCAGTGGGGGGGGCCGCTACGAGCAGTACTTC.

This clone has just one count. J is TRBJ2-2 and V is TRBV16; 7 bases are a match to TRBD2. J was trimmed by 7 bases and V by 4 bases; bases with no gene match: 3. The CDR3 is made up of 13 amino acids. Per the germline V gene, CDR1 is KGHSY and CDR2 is FQNENV. The CDR3 spells CASSLTSVGELFF. The CDR3 nucleotides read TGTGCCAGCAGCCTCACTAGCGTCGGGGAGCTGTTTTTT.

This chain links TRBV18 with TRBJ1-1; D is uncertain. V was cut by 3 bases and J by 1 base, with 12 bases left in between. This CDR3 spans 15 amino acids. CDR1 and CDR2 from the germline V gene are KGHSH and LQKENI. This CDR3 reads CASSPLTKRNTEAFF. The CDR3 coding sequence is TGTGCCAGCTCACCGCTAACGAAACGGAACACTGAAGCTTTCTTT. The full variable domain, in which reference TRBV18 and TRBJ1-1 provide the parts outside the CDR3, is NAGVMQNPRHLVRRRGQEARLRCSPMKGHSHVYWYRQLPEEGLKFMVYLQKENIIDESGMPKERFSAEFPKEGPSILRIQQVVRGDSAAYFCASSPLTKRNTEAFFGQGTRLTVV.

V gene TRBV5-1 combines with J gene TRBJ2-1; 9 nucleotides align to TRBD2. The CDR3 is 15 amino acids. Germline-derived CDR1 and CDR2 are SGHRS and YFSETQ. The trim removed 5 bases at V and 6 bases at J, leaving 9 bases unmatched. The CDR3 region has the DNA TGCGCCAGCAGTTTTGGACTAGCGAGAACCAATGAGCAGTTCTTC. It specifies CASSFGLARTNEQFF.

This chain connects TRBV4-2 to TRBJ2-7; 9 bases map to TRBD2. The CDR3 is made up of 16 amino acids. The V and J ends lost 0 bases and 2 bases, in that order; junction bases with no gene match: 5. Germline assignment: CDR1 LGHNA and CDR2 YNFKEQ. The CDR3 coding sequence is TGTGCCAGCAGCCAAGATAGGGTAGCGGGAGCCTACGAGCAGTACTTC. This sequence encodes CASSQDRVAGAYEQYF.

This sequence joins TRBV29-1 and TRBJ2-1; 9 positions agree with TRBD2. This CDR3 region has 13 residues. V trimming: 4 bases; J trimming: 9 bases; junction bases outside the gene matches: 7. Looked up from germline, CDR1 is SQVTM and CDR2 is ANQGSEA. The DNA for the CDR3 is TGCAGCGTTGGTGGTAGCGGGAGCCGTGAGCAGTTCTTC. Protein product: CSVGGSGSREQFF.

The chain combines TRBV7-2 with TRBJ2-7; 10 bases fit TRBD2. The V gene end was trimmed by 1 base and the J gene end by 7 bases; junction bases not matched to a gene: 4. The CDR3 sequence is 14 residues long. Germline V gives CDR1 SGHTA, CDR2 FQGNSA. The CDR3 nucleotides read TGTGCCAGCAGCTTAGATAGCGGGAGGAATGAGCAGTACTTC. Translating gives CASSLDSGRNEQYF. Complete variable domain (other parts from reference TRBV7-2 and TRBJ2-7): GAGVSQSPSNKVTEKGKDVELRCDPISGHTALYWYRQSLGQGLEFLIYFQGNSAPDKSGLPSDRFSAERTGGSVSTLTIQRTQQEDSAVYLCASSLDSGRNEQYFGPGTRLTVT.

V and J are TRBV5-1 and TRBJ2-1, with 13 bases identical to TRBD2. After removal of 2 bases from V and 7 bases from J, the junction contained 6 bases not matched to a gene. CDR1 is SGHRS and CDR2 is YFSETQ in the germline V gene. The CDR3 loop spans 16 amino acids. The CDR3 is CASSLPRLAGGNEQFF. In DNA form, the CDR3 reads TGCGCCAGCAGCTTACCCAGACTAGCGGGGGGAAATGAGCAGTTCTTC. Together with reference TRBV5-1 and TRBJ2-1, the CDR3 gives the full variable domain: KAGVTQTPRYLIKTRGQQVTLSCSPISGHRSVSWYQQTPGQGLQFLFEYFSETQRNKGNFPGRFSGRQFSNSRSEMNVSTLELGDSALYLCASSLPRLAGGNEQFFGPGTRLTVL.

This clone appeared a few times. This chain joins TRBV7-6 and TRBJ2-7, with 13 bases matching TRBD2. This CDR3 has 16 amino acids. The V and J ends lost 1 base and 5 bases, in that order; junction bases with no gene match: 5. Germline CDR1 is SGHVS and CDR2 is FNYEAQ. CDR3 sequence (DNA): TGTGCCAGCAGCTTAGTTGGGACTAGCGGGACGAACGAGCAGTACTTC. Translated: CASSLVGTSGTNEQYF. Full variable domain (rest looked up from reference TRBV7-6 and TRBJ2-7): GAGVSQSPRYKVTKRGQDVALRCDPISGHVSLYWYRQALGQGPEFLTYFNYEAQQDKSGLPNDRFSAERPEGSISTLTIQRTEQRDSAMYRCASSLVGTSGTNEQYFGPGTRLTVT.

The rearrangement joins TRBV5-6 to TRBJ2-6; D call uncertain. V lost 6 bases and J lost 4, with 8 bases in between. Germline CDR1 reads SGHDT; CDR2 reads YYEEEE. This CDR3 spans 13 amino acids. The CDR3 protein is CASIPLGANVLTF. Written as DNA, the CDR3 is TGTGCCAGCATCCCTCTGGGGGCCAACGTCCTGACTTTC.

The chain uses TRBV27 and TRBJ2-3; no definite D call. Looked up from germline, CDR1 is MNHEY and CDR2 is SMNVEV (reference sequence). This CDR3 is built from 13 residues. Trimming took off 5 bases at V and 2 bases at J, with 8 bases between the two ends. CDR3 amino acids: CASSHYITDTQYF. CDR3 in DNA: TGTGCCAGCAGTCACTACATCACAGATACGCAGTATTTT.

This rearrangement joins TRBV2 to TRBJ2-3, with a tentative D call TRBD2 (6 bases). This CDR3 has 15 residues. Germline lookup yields CDR1 SNHLY and CDR2 FYNNEI. Trimming took 6 bases from V and 0 from J, leaving 13 bases between them. The CDR3: CASRKVAESTDTQYF. The CDR3 DNA sequence: TGTGCCAGCAGGAAGGTAGCGGAGAGCACAGATACGCAGTATTTT.

The rearrangement joins TRBV11-2 to TRBJ2-1; 7 bases fit TRBD2. V shed 0 bases and J 0 bases; nucleotides not matched to a gene: 5. This CDR3 has 17 residues. The germline V gene encodes CDR1 SGHAT and CDR2 FQNNGV. The CDR3 sequence is CASSLDPPSGSYNEQFF. In nucleotides, the CDR3 is TGTGCCAGCAGCTTAGATCCCCCTAGCGGCTCCTACAATGAGCAGTTCTTC.

This clone turned up a few times. This chain uses TRBV7-9 with TRBJ1-1, with D hard to call. The V gene's germline CDR1 is SEHNR and CDR2 FQNEAQ (reference sequence). Trimming removed 0 bases from V and 0 bases from J, with 8 bases in between. This CDR3 contains 15 residues. The CDR3 is CASSLAEGLNTEAFF. The CDR3 DNA reads as TGTGCCAGCAGCTTAGCTGAGGGCTTGAACACTGAAGCTTTCTTT.

DNA for the CDR3: TGTGCCACCTACTTGAACACCGGGGAGCTGTTTTTT. Translation: CATYLNTGELFF. This chain links TRBV19 with TRBJ2-2, with D unresolved. Germline CDR1 and CDR2: LNHDA and SQIVND (reference sequence). The CDR3 runs 12 residues. Between the trimmed V and J ends, which lost 10 bases and 1 base, there was a span of 7 bases.

This clone was counted a few times. The rearrangement uses TRBV2 and TRBJ1-2; a weak D match, TRBD1 (5 bases). V lost 9 bases to trimming and J lost 4 bases, with 18 bases between them. There are 14 residues in the CDR3. Germline CDR1 is SNHLY and CDR2 is FYNNEI. The CDR3 nucleotides are TGTGCCAGTTCGCTAATCCAGGGCAGCTATGGCTACACCTTC. Translating gives CASSLIQGSYGYTF.

The genes are TRBV25-1 and TRBJ2-1, with D possibly matching TRBD1 (6 bases). The CDR3 loop spans 17 amino acids. Trimming stripped 1 base from V and 0 bases from J, with 13 bases between. CDR1 is MGHDK, CDR2 SYGVNS, per germline. CDR3 region: CASSELGHRSSYNEQFF. The CDR3 DNA follows: TGTGCCAGCAGTGAATTGGGACATCGCAGCTCCTACAATGAGCAGTTCTTC. The variable domain in full, completed from reference TRBV25-1 and TRBJ2-1, reads EADIYQTPRYLVIGTGKKITLECSQTMGHDKMYWYQQDPGMELHLIHYSYGVNSTEKGDLSSESTVSRIRTEHFPLTLESARPSHTSQYLCASSELGHRSSYNEQFFGPGTRLTVL.

The chain has TRBV6-1 and TRBJ1-1, with D possibly being TRBD1 (6 bases). This CDR3 has 14 residues. Germline CDR1 is MNHNS and CDR2 is SASEGT. Trimming left V 1 base short and J 4 bases short, with 10 bases between. The DNA of the CDR3 is TGTGCCAGCAGTGAAGGCAGGGGATCCACTGAAGCTTTCTTT. Translated, it gives CASSEGRGSTEAFF.